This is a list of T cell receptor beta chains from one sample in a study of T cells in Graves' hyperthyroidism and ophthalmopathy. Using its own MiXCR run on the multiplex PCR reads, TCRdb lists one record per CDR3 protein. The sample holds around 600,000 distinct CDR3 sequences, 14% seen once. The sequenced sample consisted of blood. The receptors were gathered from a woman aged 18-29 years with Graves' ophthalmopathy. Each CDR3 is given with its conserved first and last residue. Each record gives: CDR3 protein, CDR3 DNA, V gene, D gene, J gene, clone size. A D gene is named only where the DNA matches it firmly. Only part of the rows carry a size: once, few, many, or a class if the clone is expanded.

CDR3aa: CASSDPNRNPLIFNEQFF
CDR3nt: TGTGCCAGCAGTGACCCAAACAGGAACCCTTTAATATTTAATGAGCAGTTCTTC
v_gene: TRBV2
d_gene: .
j_gene: TRBJ2-1
abundance: .

CDR3aa: CATSDVGTAQETQYF
CDR3nt: TGTGCCACCAGTGACGTAGGGACAGCTCAAGAGACCCAGTACTTC
v_gene: TRBV24-1
d_gene: TRBD1
j_gene: TRBJ2-5
abundance: many

CDR3aa: CASSQAYIGSNTEAFF
CDR3nt: TGCGCCAGCAGCCAAGCATATATAGGGTCGAACACTGAAGCTTTCTTT
v_gene: TRBV4-3
d_gene: .
j_gene: TRBJ1-1
abundance: .

CDR3aa: CAWGVGAGYGYTF
CDR3nt: TGTGCCTGGGGAGTGGGGGCGGGCTATGGCTACACCTTC
v_gene: TRBV30
d_gene: .
j_gene: TRBJ1-2
abundance: many

CDR3aa: CASSHRRGENTGELFF
CDR3nt: TGTGCCAGCAGCCACCGACGAGGGGAGAACACCGGGGAGCTGTTTTTT
v_gene: TRBV9
d_gene: .
j_gene: TRBJ2-2
abundance: few

CDR3aa: CASSPTLGGRQPQHF
CDR3nt: TGTGCCAGCAGCCCTACTCTGGGAGGTCGCCAGCCCCAGCATTTT
v_gene: TRBV7-8
d_gene: .
j_gene: TRBJ1-5
abundance: few

CDR3aa: CAISEIAGDGNEQFF
CDR3nt: TGTGCCATCAGTGAGATAGCGGGAGACGGCAATGAGCAGTTCTTC
v_gene: TRBV10-3
d_gene: TRBD2
j_gene: TRBJ2-1
abundance: many

CDR3aa: CSVPGTGKSTDTQYF
CDR3nt: TGCAGCGTCCCCGGGACAGGGAAGAGCACAGATACGCAGTATTTT
v_gene: TRBV29-1
d_gene: TRBD1
j_gene: TRBJ2-3
abundance: few

CDR3aa: CASTTSGTQYF
CDR3nt: TGTGCCAGTACGACTAGCGGTACGCAGTATTTT
v_gene: TRBV19
d_gene: TRBD2
j_gene: TRBJ2-3
abundance: few

CDR3aa: CASSDYGQELSGNTIYF
CDR3nt: TGTGCCAGCAGTGATTATGGACAGGAACTCTCTGGAAACACCATATATTTT
v_gene: TRBV25-1
d_gene: TRBD1
j_gene: TRBJ1-3
abundance: few

CDR3aa: CASNGENTEAFF
CDR3nt: TGTGCCAGCAACGGGGAGAACACTGAAGCTTTCTTT
v_gene: TRBV6-1
d_gene: .
j_gene: TRBJ1-1
abundance: few

CDR3aa: CASSLTREGGYGYTF
CDR3nt: TGTGCCAGCAGCCTGACAAGGGAGGGGGGCTATGGCTACACCTTC
v_gene: TRBV7-2
d_gene: .
j_gene: TRBJ1-2
abundance: many

CDR3aa: CASSFPGRGPGGYTF
CDR3nt: TGTGCCAGCAGCTTCCCCGGGAGGGGGCCGGGAGGCTACACCTTC
v_gene: TRBV7-2
d_gene: TRBD1
j_gene: TRBJ1-2
abundance: many

CDR3aa: CASSLGTGFEAFF
CDR3nt: TGTGCCAGCAGCTTAGGGACAGGTTTCGAAGCTTTCTTT
v_gene: TRBV7-8
d_gene: TRBD1
j_gene: TRBJ1-1
abundance: .

CDR3aa: CATSRRDGTSARNEQFF
CDR3nt: TGTGCCACCAGCAGGAGAGACGGCACTAGCGCGCGGAATGAGCAGTTCTTC
v_gene: TRBV15
d_gene: TRBD2
j_gene: TRBJ2-1
abundance: many

CDR3aa: CASMGQGAANTEAFF
CDR3nt: TGTGCCAGTATGGGACAGGGGGCCGCGAACACTGAAGCTTTCTTT
v_gene: TRBV19
d_gene: TRBD1
j_gene: TRBJ1-1
abundance: .

CDR3aa: CASSLDYRREAFF
CDR3nt: TGTGCCAGCAGCTTAGACTACCGACGGGAAGCTTTCTTT
v_gene: TRBV11-1
d_gene: .
j_gene: TRBJ1-1
abundance: many

CDR3aa: CASSPPTGTSGPSGQFF
CDR3nt: TGTGCCAGCTCACCACCGACCGGGACTAGCGGCCCTTCAGGGCAGTTCTTC
v_gene: TRBV18
d_gene: TRBD2
j_gene: TRBJ2-1
abundance: .

CDR3aa: CASSLGNANTEAFF
CDR3nt: TGTGCCAGCAGCTTGGGGAATGCCAACACTGAAGCTTTCTTT
v_gene: TRBV5-5
d_gene: .
j_gene: TRBJ1-1
abundance: many

CDR3aa: CASSLWGTPYGYTF
CDR3nt: TGTGCCAGCAGTTTATGGGGGACTCCCTATGGCTACACCTTC
v_gene: TRBV28
d_gene: .
j_gene: TRBJ1-2
abundance: many

CDR3aa: CASSARRPGDEKLFF
CDR3nt: TGTGCCAGCAGCGCCAGGCGGCCAGGGGATGAAAAACTGTTTTTT
v_gene: TRBV5-6
d_gene: .
j_gene: TRBJ1-4
abundance: many

CDR3aa: CAWSYLAGGLLSYEQYF
CDR3nt: TGTGCCTGGAGTTACCTAGCGGGAGGGCTCCTCTCCTACGAGCAGTACTTC
v_gene: TRBV30
d_gene: TRBD2
j_gene: TRBJ2-7
abundance: .

CDR3aa: CASSKPGLAGAYEQYF
CDR3nt: TGTGCCAGCAGCAAACCGGGACTAGCGGGAGCCTACGAGCAGTACTTC
v_gene: TRBV11-3
d_gene: TRBD2
j_gene: TRBJ2-7
abundance: .

CDR3aa: CSARDGTGRDTQYF
CDR3nt: TGCAGTGCTAGAGACGGGACTGGGAGGGATACGCAGTATTTT
v_gene: TRBV20-1
d_gene: .
j_gene: TRBJ2-3
abundance: few

CDR3aa: CASSIAMNNEQFF
CDR3nt: TGTGCCAGTAGTATCGCGATGAACAATGAGCAGTTCTTC
v_gene: TRBV19
d_gene: .
j_gene: TRBJ2-1
abundance: .

CDR3aa: CASSRTGDDYGYTF
CDR3nt: TGTGCCAGTAGTAGGACAGGGGATGACTATGGCTACACCTTC
v_gene: TRBV19
d_gene: TRBD1
j_gene: TRBJ1-2
abundance: few

CDR3aa: CASSRYREGRNEQFF
CDR3nt: TGTGCCAGCAGTCGCTACAGGGAGGGTCGCAATGAGCAGTTCTTC
v_gene: TRBV6-2/TRBV6-3
d_gene: .
j_gene: TRBJ2-1
abundance: .

CDR3aa: CASSFERGSTYEQYF
CDR3nt: TGTGCCAGCAGTTTCGAGCGGGGGTCCACCTACGAGCAGTACTTC
v_gene: TRBV12-3/TRBV12-4
d_gene: TRBD2
j_gene: TRBJ2-7
abundance: many

CDR3aa: CASSPRGREQYF
CDR3nt: TGTGCCAGTAGCCCCCGGGGGCGCGAGCAGTACTTC
v_gene: TRBV30
d_gene: .
j_gene: TRBJ2-7
abundance: once

CDR3aa: CASSEGLRDQPQHF
CDR3nt: TGTGCCAGCAGTGAAGGCTTGAGGGATCAGCCCCAGCATTTT
v_gene: TRBV6-1
d_gene: .
j_gene: TRBJ1-5
abundance: .

CDR3aa: CSAKAGTNEKLFF
CDR3nt: TGCAGTGCTAAGGCGGGGACTAATGAAAAACTGTTTTTT
v_gene: TRBV20-1
d_gene: .
j_gene: TRBJ1-4
abundance: .

CDR3aa: CASSQSVKGTYGYTF
CDR3nt: TGTGCCAGCAGCCAATCGGTGAAGGGGACCTATGGCTACACCTTC
v_gene: TRBV16
d_gene: .
j_gene: TRBJ1-2
abundance: .

CDR3aa: CASSEEGASNQPQHF
CDR3nt: TGTGCCAGCAGTGAAGAAGGGGCAAGCAATCAGCCCCAGCATTTT
v_gene: TRBV6-1
d_gene: .
j_gene: TRBJ1-5
abundance: few

CDR3aa: CASSPQGQGWAKNIQYF
CDR3nt: TGCGCCAGCAGCCCCCAAGGACAGGGGTGGGCCAAAAACATTCAGTACTTC
v_gene: TRBV5-1
d_gene: TRBD1
j_gene: TRBJ2-4
abundance: few

CDR3aa: CASSPVTGDSSYEQYF
CDR3nt: TGTGCCAGCTCACCAGTGACAGGGGATAGCTCCTACGAGCAGTACTTC
v_gene: TRBV18
d_gene: TRBD1
j_gene: TRBJ2-7
abundance: few

CDR3aa: CASSQGREVWSGANVLTF
CDR3nt: TGTGCCAGCAGCCAAGGCAGGGAGGTTTGGTCTGGGGCCAACGTCCTGACTTTC
v_gene: TRBV3-1
d_gene: .
j_gene: TRBJ2-6
abundance: .

CDR3aa: CASNLGGPSDEQFF
CDR3nt: TGTGCCAGCAATTTGGGGGGGCCGTCCGATGAGCAGTTCTTC
v_gene: TRBV6-5
d_gene: .
j_gene: TRBJ2-1
abundance: few

CDR3aa: CASSLAPGRGTGNTIYF
CDR3nt: TGTGCCAGCAGCTTAGCCCCCGGAAGGGGGACTGGAAACACCATATATTTT
v_gene: TRBV7-2
d_gene: .
j_gene: TRBJ1-3
abundance: few

CDR3aa: CSVEEASGPYEQYF
CDR3nt: TGCAGCGTTGAAGAGGCCAGCGGACCCTACGAGCAGTACTTC
v_gene: TRBV29-1
d_gene: .
j_gene: TRBJ2-7
abundance: many

CDR3aa: CASSLSAGGGYYGYTF
CDR3nt: TGTGCCAGCAGTTTATCGGCTGGGGGGGGCTACTATGGCTACACCTTC
v_gene: TRBV27
d_gene: .
j_gene: TRBJ1-2
abundance: many

CDR3aa: CASSLVPSGSDEQFF
CDR3nt: TGTGCCAGCAGTTTAGTCCCTAGCGGGAGTGATGAGCAGTTCTTC
v_gene: TRBV12-3/TRBV12-4
d_gene: TRBD2
j_gene: TRBJ2-1
abundance: many

CDR3aa: CSAPCWEEFTKNIQYF
CDR3nt: TGCAGTGCTCCCTGTTGGGAGGAGTTTACCAAAAACATTCAGTACTTC
v_gene: TRBV20-1
d_gene: .
j_gene: TRBJ2-4
abundance: .

CDR3aa: CSAAGPDEKLFF
CDR3nt: TGCAGTGCAGCTGGTCCGGATGAAAAACTGTTTTTT
v_gene: TRBV20-1
d_gene: .
j_gene: TRBJ1-4
abundance: .

CDR3aa: CATSRDPARRNTEAFF
CDR3nt: TGTGCCACCAGCAGAGATCCGGCCAGGAGGAACACTGAAGCTTTCTTT
v_gene: TRBV15
d_gene: .
j_gene: TRBJ1-1
abundance: many

CDR3aa: CSARDLTEGYTDTQYF
CDR3nt: TGCAGTGCTAGAGATCTGACAGAGGGGTACACAGATACGCAGTATTTT
v_gene: TRBV20-1
d_gene: .
j_gene: TRBJ2-3
abundance: .

CDR3aa: CSAGWGQYTEAFF
CDR3nt: TGCAGTGCAGGCTGGGGACAGTACACTGAAGCTTTCTTT
v_gene: TRBV20-1
d_gene: TRBD1
j_gene: TRBJ1-1
abundance: many

CDR3aa: CASSLDGSTHNEQFF
CDR3nt: TGTGCCAGCAGCTTAGACGGGAGCACTCATAATGAGCAGTTCTTC
v_gene: TRBV13
d_gene: .
j_gene: TRBJ2-1
abundance: many

CDR3aa: CASSFGQGSYEQYF
CDR3nt: TGTGCCAGCAGTTTCGGACAGGGCTCCTACGAGCAGTACTTC
v_gene: TRBV27
d_gene: TRBD1
j_gene: TRBJ2-7
abundance: many

CDR3aa: CSARDPPGTHLGFSTDTQYF
CDR3nt: TGCAGTGCTAGAGATCCACCGGGCACCCACCTAGGGTTCAGCACAGATACGCAGTATTTT
v_gene: TRBV20-1
d_gene: .
j_gene: TRBJ2-3
abundance: few

CDR3aa: CASSQDGAGAREQYF
CDR3nt: TGTGCCAGCAGCCAAGATGGGGCGGGAGCAAGGGAGCAGTACTTC
v_gene: TRBV3-1
d_gene: TRBD2
j_gene: TRBJ2-7
abundance: many

CDR3aa: CASSSGQGSWTQYF
CDR3nt: TGCGCCAGCAGCTCCGGACAGGGAAGTTGGACCCAGTACTTC
v_gene: TRBV5-1
d_gene: TRBD1
j_gene: TRBJ2-5
abundance: few